The rows below give T cell receptor beta chains drawn from one sample of a study of cytomegalovirus exposure and HLA in healthy donors. Assay: immunoSEQ multiplex PCR; the TCRdb copy retains only in-frame clones and omits some. The table has some 190,000 clones, about 90% seen once. The sample consisted of PBMCs. The receptors stem from a boy aged 2 to 10 in good health and CMV-seronegative. The CDR3 runs from the conserved cysteine through the conserved F or W. A D gene is named only where the DNA matches it firmly. Clone size is stated in some rows and not others, as once, few, many or a class when expanded.

V gene	D gene	clone size	J gene	CDR3 protein	CDR3 DNA
TRBV6-6	TRBD2	-	TRBJ2-7	CASSYGTRGSYEQYF	TGTGCCAGCAGTTACGGGACTAGAGGTTCCTACGAGCAGTACTTC
TRBV14	TRBD2	-	TRBJ2-7	CASSQGGRARGEQYF	TGTGCCAGCAGCCAAGGCGGGAGGGCCAGAGGCGAGCAGTACTTC
TRBV6-5	-	-	TRBJ1-3	CASKYGAGNTIYF	TGTGCCAGCAAGTACGGGGCTGGAAACACCATATATTTT
TRBV5-5	-	once	TRBJ1-3	CASSPPTREGNTIYF	TGTGCCAGCAGCCCCCCAACCAGGGAAGGAAACACCATATATTTT
TRBV7-9	TRBD1	-	TRBJ1-4	CASSYGQVNEKLFF	TGTGCCAGCAGCTATGGACAGGTTAATGAAAAACTGTTTTTT
TRBV9	TRBD2	-	TRBJ2-5	CASSDQGSPAQLAGSQETQYF	TGTGCCAGCAGCGATCAGGGCTCTCCTGCTCAACTAGCGGGGTCCCAAGAGACCCAGTACTTC
TRBV9	TRBD1	-	TRBJ2-5	CASSPWDRGPVYF	TGTGCCAGCAGCCCCTGGGACAGGGGTCCAGTCTACTTC
TRBV4-2	TRBD2	-	TRBJ2-3	CASSQDHSGALTDTQYF	TGTGCCAGCAGCCAAGATCACAGCGGGGCTTTGACAGATACGCAGTATTTT
TRBV5-6	TRBD2	few	TRBJ2-1	CASSLEPLAADEQFF	TGTGCCAGCAGCTTGGAACCGCTAGCGGCCGATGAGCAGTTCTTC
TRBV7-8	-	-	TRBJ1-1	CASSAGAAMNTEAFF	TGTGCCAGCAGCGCGGGGGCCGCTATGAACACTGAAGCTTTCTTT
TRBV7-6	-	few	TRBJ2-3	CASSPPSSTDTQYF	TGTGCCAGCAGCCCCCCGAGCAGCACAGATACGCAGTATTTT
TRBV6-5	TRBD2	-	TRBJ2-7	CASSYTSGRGEQYF	TGTGCCAGCAGTTACACTAGCGGGAGGGGCGAGCAGTACTTC
TRBV28	TRBD2	-	TRBJ2-7	CASTPGTRVEQYF	TGTGCCAGCACCCCTGGGACTAGAGTCGAGCAGTACTTC
TRBV28	TRBD1	-	TRBJ1-5	CASSPQTGEQPQHF	TGTGCCAGCAGTCCCCAGACAGGGGAACAGCCCCAGCATTTT
TRBV28	TRBD2	once	TRBJ2-1	CASSLTASGGADQDEQFF	TGTGCCAGCAGTTTAACGGCTAGCGGGGGGGCCGATCAGGATGAGCAGTTCTTC
TRBV5-1	TRBD1	-	TRBJ2-5	CASSTGTEYVETQYF	TGCGCCAGCAGCACTGGGACAGAGTATGTGGAGACCCAGTACTTC
TRBV9	-	once	TRBJ1-2	CASSDRVRDDGYTF	TGTGCCAGCAGCGACAGGGTTAGGGACGATGGCTACACCTTC
TRBV15	-	-	TRBJ1-5	CATSRQGLDQPQHF	TGTGCCACCAGCAGACAGGGGCTGGATCAGCCCCAGCATTTT
TRBV13	-	-	TRBJ2-7	CASSLINRGGTKKSEQYF	TGTGCCAGCAGCTTAATTAACCGGGGCGGGACCAAGAAATCGGAGCAGTACTTC
TRBV6-5	-	-	TRBJ2-7	CASRRTGSSYEQYF	TGTGCCAGCAGGAGGACGGGAAGCTCCTACGAGCAGTACTTC
TRBV6-5	-	once	TRBJ1-2	CASRPTAYNYGYTF	TGTGCCAGCAGACCGACAGCCTATAACTATGGCTACACCTTC
TRBV19	-	-	TRBJ2-1	CASREGSYNEQFF	TGTGCCAGTAGAGAGGGCTCCTACAATGAGCAGTTCTTC
TRBV19	TRBD1	once	TRBJ1-2	CASSRSGQVRRGYGYTF	TGTGCCAGTAGTAGGTCCGGACAGGTAAGAAGAGGCTATGGCTACACCTTC
TRBV27	-	-	TRBJ1-5	CASSSSAGFRNQPQHF	TGTGCCAGCAGCTCCTCTGCGGGATTTCGCAATCAGCCCCAGCATTTT
TRBV27	TRBD2	-	TRBJ2-1	CASSPTGTSGKGGAFF	TGTGCCAGCAGTCCTACCGGGACTAGCGGGAAGGGCGGTGCGTTCTTC
TRBV19	-	-	TRBJ1-2	CASSIDSDKPMNTF	TGTGCCAGTAGTATAGATTCCGACAAGCCTATGAACACCTTC
TRBV28	TRBD1	-	TRBJ1-2	CASSRTGISYGYTF	TGTGCCAGCAGTCGGACAGGGATTAGCTATGGCTACACCTTC
TRBV6-4	-	-	TRBJ2-5	CASSARWLQETQYF	TGTGCCAGCAGTGCCCGGTGGTTACAAGAGACCCAGTACTTC
TRBV27	-	-	TRBJ2-5	CASSPWWSGYQETQYF	TGTGCCAGCAGTCCCTGGTGGTCGGGGTACCAAGAGACCCAGTACTTC
TRBV7-9	-	-	TRBJ2-7	CSSSLVEELDEQYF	TGTTCCAGCAGCTTAGTGGAGGAATTGGACGAGCAGTACTTC
TRBV7-9	-	-	TRBJ2-5	CSSSSRQETQYF	TGTTCCAGCAGCTCGCGCCAAGAGACCCAGTACTTC
TRBV28	TRBD2	-	TRBJ2-7	CASSFFGNGRPYEQYF	TGTGCCAGCAGTTTTTTCGGTAACGGGAGGCCCTACGAGCAGTACTTC
TRBV6-1	TRBD1	-	TRBJ2-2	CATIRTGANTGELFF	TGTGCCACCATAAGGACAGGGGCGAACACCGGGGAGCTGTTTTTT
TRBV5-1	TRBD1	-	TRBJ1-2	CASSLGQGWYGYTF	TGCGCCAGCAGCTTGGGACAGGGTTGGTATGGCTACACCTTC
TRBV7-2	TRBD2	-	TRBJ2-7	CASSPKAGAPIVGEQYF	TGTGCCAGCAGCCCGAAAGCGGGGGCCCCTATCGTAGGCGAGCAGTACTTC
TRBV7-9	-	-	TRBJ1-2	CASSLGEGFDYGYTF	TGTGCCAGCAGCTTAGGGGAGGGATTCGACTATGGCTACACCTTC
TRBV5-4	-	-	TRBJ2-5	CASSLPGETQYF	TGTGCCAGCAGCTTGCCAGGGGAGACCCAGTACTTC
TRBV7-2	TRBD1	-	TRBJ1-4	CASSFLQGAGEKLFF	TGTGCCAGCAGCTTTTTACAGGGGGCGGGTGAAAAACTGTTTTTT
TRBV2	-	-	TRBJ2-5	CASSVSQETQYF	TGTGCCAGCAGTGTCAGTCAAGAGACCCAGTACTTC
TRBV19	TRBD2	-	TRBJ2-2	CASKEGLAGYTGELFF	TGTGCCAGTAAGGAGGGACTAGCGGGTTACACCGGGGAGCTGTTTTTT
TRBV19	-	-	TRBJ2-7	CASSTPLGFSSYEQYF	TGTGCCAGTAGTACCCCACTAGGTTTTTCCTCCTACGAGCAGTACTTC